This T cell receptor (beta chain) comes out of a study of blood T cell repertoires in COVID-19. Study in general: Spain, Italy and the United States supplied samples that represented acute and convalescent COVID-19. PBMCs, B-cell-depleted T cells, or T cells were the source of the cDNA or gDNA that made up the material.

Source study methods: Cell counts per sample came from amplifying reference gene primers. The data were produced by immunoSEQ multiplex PCR, yet TCRdb's version contains in-frame clones alone and is incomplete. The DNA was the basis for D and trimming; V, J and clone size are from that table. The top ten clones hold 5% to 8% of a sample with fewer than 250,000 clones, over 80% of them seen once. The CDR3 has 13 amino acids. Per germline, CDR1 SGHVS and CDR2 FNYEAQ. V lost 8 bases and J 4 bases, leaving 14 bases between the germline ends. The TCR comes from a woman in her fifties or sixties with active or convalescent COVID-19. The sequencing input was peripheral blood. J is TRBJ2-5 and V is TRBV7-6; D possibly corresponds to TRBD2 (5 bases). CDR3 in amino acids: CASPPGVGETQYF. CDR3 DNA: TGTGCCAGCCCCCCCGGGGTGGGAGAGACCCAGTACTTC.